These 7 T cell receptor beta chains came from one sample sequenced in a study of blood T cell repertoires in COVID-19. Profiled with immunoSEQ multiplex PCR; TCRdb holds only in-frame clones, not every one. Seen here are just under 150,000 clones, roughly nine tenths observed once, and the top ten hold 1.5% to 2%. The sequenced material came from peripheral blood. Source of these receptors: a human donor in a cohort sampled during active COVID-19.

The genes are TRBV19 and TRBJ2-3; TRBD2 agrees at 13 bases. Per germline, CDR1 LNHDA and CDR2 SQIVND (reference sequence). This CDR3 comprises 17 residues. Trimming took 4 bases from V and 3 from J; bases not matched to a gene: 7. CDR3 coding DNA: TGTGCCAGTAGTACAACTAGCGGGGGGGCCGGAACAGATACGCAGTATTTT. Its protein is CASSTTSGGAGTDTQYF.

The J gene is TRBJ2-7, the V gene TRBV2, with TRBD1 identical over 9 bases. The CDR3 runs to 16 residues. Per the germline V gene, CDR1 is SNHLY and CDR2 is FYNNEI. V lost 4 bases and J lost 4; bases outside the gene matches: 11. CDR3 DNA sequence: TGTGCCAGCAGTGGATACAGGGGGCTTAAGGGGTACGAGCAGTACTTC. Translating it yields CASSGYRGLKGYEQYF.

V usage is TRBV7-8 and J usage is TRBJ1-2, with D maybe TRBD1 (5 bases). V was shortened by 2 bases and J by 2 bases, with 12 bases between the two germline ends. The length of the CDR3 is 15 residues. The germline V gene encodes CDR1 SGHVS and CDR2 FQNEAQ. The CDR3, as DNA: TGTGCCAGCAGCTTAAATCCAGGGTCCAACTATGGCTACACCTTC. Its translation is CASSLNPGSNYGYTF.

This clone was seen only once. J is TRBJ1-1 and V is TRBV6-1, with unresolved D. The germline V gene encodes CDR1 MNHNS and CDR2 SASEGT. The CDR3 covers 14 residues. Trimming shortened V by 0 bases and J by 1 base, and 6 bases separated the two germline ends. The CDR3 protein is CASSEAYGNTEAFF. The CDR3, as DNA: TGTGCCAGCAGTGAAGCCTACGGGAACACTGAAGCTTTCTTT.

This chain joins TRBV5-1 and TRBJ1-1; D not certain. This CDR3 is built from 15 residues. Deletions cut 1 base from V and 5 bases from J, with 15 bases between. Germline-derived CDR1 and CDR2 are SGHRS and YFSETQ. DNA for the CDR3: TGCGCCAGCAGCTTGTTGGGCCGAGTAGAGACTGAAGCTTTCTTT. As protein: CASSLLGRVETEAFF.

The chain is built from TRBV28 and TRBJ1-2; D perhaps matches TRBD1 (5 bases). The CDR3 is 14 amino acids. The V and J ends lost 4 bases and 7 bases respectively, with 16 bases between them. Germline loops: CDR1 MDHEN, CDR2 SYDVKM. CDR3 DNA sequence: TGTGCCAGCAGTTCCCAGGGCACCTATTTTGGCTACACCTTC. Translated: CASSSQGTYFGYTF.

The gene calls are TRBV18 and TRBJ2-3; D is perhaps TRBD2 (5 bases). The germline V gene encodes CDR1 KGHSH and CDR2 LQKENI. The CDR3 totals 14 residues. Trimming removed 3 bases from V and 0 bases from J, with 7 bases in between. The CDR3 coding sequence is TGTGCCAGCTCACCGAGGGCTAGCACAGATACGCAGTATTTT. It encodes CASSPRASTDTQYF. Filled out from reference TRBV18 and TRBJ2-3, the complete variable domain reads NAGVMQNPRHLVRRRGQEARLRCSPMKGHSHVYWYRQLPEEGLKFMVYLQKENIIDESGMPKERFSAEFPKEGPSILRIQQVVRGDSAAYFCASSPRASTDTQYFGPGTRLTVL.